This passage covers 7 T cell receptor beta chains from one sample sequenced in a study of PD-L1 blockade in urothelial cancer. Time point denoted: pretreatment peripheral blood. Profiled with immunoSEQ multiplex PCR; TCRdb holds only in-frame clones, not every one. The sample has 50,000 to 55,000 clones, around 72% seen once. Sequencing was performed on PBMCs, taken around atezolizumab (anti-PD-L1) treatment. The source is a man between 65 and 79 years old with urothelial cancer.

The count of this clone is one. The rearrangement joins TRBV19 to TRBJ2-5, with 13 bases lining up with TRBD2. V was pared by 1 base and J by 2 bases, with 4 bases of the junction left unmatched. Germline V lookup: CDR1 LNHDA, CDR2 SQIVND (reference sequence). The CDR3 is made up of 17 amino acids. This CDR3 reads CASSIATTSGGQETQYF. The DNA for the CDR3 is TGTGCCAGTAGTATAGCTACGACTAGCGGGGGGCAAGAGACCCAGTACTTC. Variable domain in full (rest from reference TRBV19 and TRBJ2-5): DGGITQSPKYLFRKEGQNVTLSCEQNLNHDAMYWYRQDPGQGLRLIYYSQIVNDFQKGDIAEGYSVSREKKESFPLTVTSAQKNPTAFYLCASSIATTSGGQETQYFGPGTRLLVL.

The CDR3 DNA is TGTGCCAGCTCCTCCCGGGCTCCAGGGAGCAATCAGCCCCAGCATTTT. Amino acids: CASSSRAPGSNQPQHF. The rearrangement uses TRBV18 and TRBJ1-5, with D perhaps TRBD1 (5 bases). The CDR3 sequence is 16 residues long. V was trimmed by 6 bases and J by 1 base, leaving 16 bases between them. In germline, CDR1 is KGHSH, CDR2 LQKENI.

J is TRBJ2-7 and V is TRBV7-9; 8 bases match TRBD1. Germline V gene data show CDR1 as SEHNR and CDR2 as FQNEAQ (reference sequence). V was pared by 1 base and J by 4 bases, with 6 bases of the junction left unmatched. The CDR3 is made up of 15 amino acids. In nucleotides, the CDR3 is TGTGCCAGCAGCTTAGGGCAGGGGGCTGAATACGAGCAGTACTTC. Translated, it gives CASSLGQGAEYEQYF.

The chain combines TRBV4-1 with TRBJ1-3, with TRBD1 matching 7 bases. The V and J ends lost 4 bases and 0 bases, in that order; junction bases with no gene match: 0. The germline V gene has CDR1 MGHRA and CDR2 YSYEKL. The CDR3 runs to 14 residues. The CDR3 spells CASSRDSSGNTIYF. CDR3 coding DNA: TGCGCCAGCAGCCGGGACAGCTCTGGAAACACCATATATTTT.

The chain employs TRBV6-5 and TRBJ1-1; possible D gene TRBD1, 6 bases. V was cut by 5 bases and J by 2 bases, with 15 bases left in between. CDR3 length equals 15 residues. The germline gives CDR1 MNHEY, CDR2 SVGAGI. DNA of the CDR3: TGTGCCAGCAGTATAAACGGACAGCTTAACACTGAAGCTTTCTTT. The encoded protein is CASSINGQLNTEAFF.

This clone was detected a few times. In DNA, the CDR3 is TGTGCCAGCAGTTTACCGACAGTCGAGCAGTACTTC. Its protein product is CASSLPTVEQYF. The genes are TRBV28 and TRBJ2-7, with D tentatively TRBD1 (5 bases). Trimming removed 2 bases at V and 6 bases at J, with 8 bases between. CDR1 MDHEN and CDR2 SYDVKM come from the germline V gene. The length of the CDR3 is 12 residues.

The rearrangement joins TRBV7-2 to TRBJ2-7, with 10 bases aligning to TRBD1. CDR3 length equals 18 residues. After removal of 0 bases from V and 0 bases from J, the junction contained 8 bases not matched to a gene. CDR1 and CDR2 (germline): SGHTA, FQGNSA. CDR3 amino acids: CASSLAHGTGVGSYEQYF. The CDR3 DNA follows: TGTGCCAGCAGCTTAGCCCACGGGACAGGGGTTGGCTCCTACGAGCAGTACTTC.